A selection of T cell receptor beta chains follows, all from one sample in a study of T cell responses to AZD1222 COVID-19 vaccine. TCRdb keeps only in-frame clones here, not all; method: immunoSEQ multiplex PCR. Here the sample spans about 120,000 clones, around 90% being singletons. The specimen was peripheral blood, collected 28 days after the second dose of the MenACWY control vaccine. The receptors originated from an adult who received the MenACWY meningococcal vaccine as a control. Each CDR3 is given without its conserved first and last residue.

v_gene: TRBV5-1; CDR3aa: ASSLEGTGYYEQY
v_gene: TRBV2; CDR3aa: ASSERGLNQPQH
v_gene: TRBV28; CDR3aa: ASGTARETQY
v_gene: TRBV11-2; CDR3aa: ASSAGDREKYEQY
v_gene: TRBV6-5; CDR3aa: ASSLSAVSVETQY
v_gene: TRBV18; CDR3aa: ASSPDQINEQF
v_gene: TRBV24-1; CDR3aa: ATSDFVGGSYNEQF
v_gene: TRBV7-8; CDR3aa: ASSLDTDTSWETQY
v_gene: TRBV23-1; CDR3aa: ASSTWVARGSSNTGELF
v_gene: TRBV28; CDR3aa: ASSPGGRGRDYGYT
v_gene: TRBV19; CDR3aa: ASSEDRNYGYT
v_gene: TRBV3-1/TRBV3-2; CDR3aa: ASSQVYQWNEQF
v_gene: TRBV5-1; CDR3aa: ASSLEAYSPLH
v_gene: TRBV7-9; CDR3aa: ASSQGSRGGETQY
v_gene: TRBV2; CDR3aa: ASSEGLAWTDTQY
v_gene: TRBV6-5; CDR3aa: ASSYLSQGTRGYT
v_gene: TRBV28; CDR3aa: ASKSGTSSYEQY
v_gene: TRBV27; CDR3aa: ASSSLTTSADTQY
v_gene: TRBV6-5; CDR3aa: ASRRLLRTVGELF
v_gene: TRBV5-1; CDR3aa: ASSFGPVNEKLF
v_gene: TRBV28; CDR3aa: ASSRQGFNTGELF
v_gene: TRBV6-5; CDR3aa: ASSYSMAGDEQY
v_gene: TRBV19; CDR3aa: ATSQLGGELF
v_gene: TRBV27; CDR3aa: ASTLISQPQH
v_gene: TRBV7-9; CDR3aa: ASSLLWTSETGELF
v_gene: TRBV7-6; CDR3aa: ASSFSSGTGNTIY
v_gene: TRBV7-2; CDR3aa: ASSPPDGSYGYT
v_gene: TRBV7-2; CDR3aa: ASSLGGGRVETQY
v_gene: TRBV4-3; CDR3aa: ASSQDLGQGAAKNIQY
v_gene: TRBV13; CDR3aa: ASSLLQTSGRAPLYNEQF
v_gene: TRBV6-5; CDR3aa: ASSSSGARFGYT
v_gene: TRBV28; CDR3aa: ASSFWKGKNTEAF
v_gene: TRBV28; CDR3aa: ASSFRLNRYT
v_gene: TRBV4-3; CDR3aa: ASSESRDPNTGELF